These 27 T cell receptor beta chains came from one sample sequenced in a study of cytomegalovirus exposure and HLA in healthy donors (dated by TCRdb to the late 2010s). The library was obtained by the immunoSEQ multiplex PCR assay. The multiplex PCR relied on a mix of 60 forward primers for TCR Vbeta segments and 13 reverse primers for TCR Jbeta segments. This immuneACCESS table, as held by TCRdb, lists in-frame sequences with V and J called but not all clones. Of the missing ones, under half trace to an unresolved V gene in checked studies; the others have no known cause. Here the sample has 150,000 to 200,000 clones; 70% to 90% occur a single time. Of the sample, 1.5% to 2% falls within the top ten clones. The sample was PBMCs. The receptors derive from a young woman in good health and CMV-seronegative.

CDR3 DNA sequence: TGTGCCAGCAGCTTCAGACTAGCCGGGGAGACCCAGTACTTC. Protein product: CASSFRLAGETQYF. The chain is built from TRBV7-9 and TRBJ2-5, with 7 bases lining up with TRBD2. J lost 5 bases, V lost 3 bases, and 6 bases had no gene match. This CDR3 region has 14 residues. The germline V gene has CDR1 SEHNR and CDR2 FQNEAQ (reference sequence).

This CDR3 reads CAAGDRGEETQYF. The CDR3 DNA reads as TGTGCAGCGGGGGACAGGGGTGAAGAGACCCAGTACTTC. The chain carries TRBV2 and TRBJ2-5; 10 bases are a match to TRBD1. From germline, CDR1 is SNHLY and CDR2 FYNNEI. There are 13 residues in the CDR3.

The V call is TRBV9, the J call TRBJ2-1; 10 bases map to TRBD2. The CDR3 runs 16 residues. Germline CDR1 reads SGDLS; CDR2 reads YYNGEE. The J segment lost 4 bases and the V segment lost 3 bases, leaving 7 bases of the junction unmatched. DNA for the CDR3: TGTGCCAGCAGCGCGGGGGGACTAGCGAATTACAATGAGCAGTTCTTC. Its translation: CASSAGGLANYNEQFF.

The table lists this clone with a count of one. The chain is built from TRBV7-9 and TRBJ1-2; TRBD1 might be the D (6 bases). CDR3 size: 12 residues. The V and J ends lost 5 bases and 8 bases respectively, with 12 bases between them. Per the germline V gene, CDR1 is SEHNR and CDR2 is FQNEAQ (reference sequence). The CDR3 loop reads CASSAQGYGYTF. The CDR3 DNA reads as TGTGCCAGCAGCGCTCAGGGGTACGGCTACACCTTC. The full variable domain, rest sourced from reference TRBV7-9 and TRBJ1-2, is DTGVSQNPRHKITKRGQNVTFRCDPISEHNRLYWYRQTLGQGPEFLTYFQNEAQLEKSRLLSDRFSAERPKGSFSTLEIQRTEQGDSAMYLCASSAQGYGYTFGSGTRLTVV.

V and J are TRBV7-8 and TRBJ2-3; D is perhaps TRBD1 (6 bases). Germline lookup yields CDR1 SGHVS and CDR2 FQNEAQ. This CDR3 region has 16 residues. V was shortened by 5 bases and J by 0 bases, with 15 bases between the two germline ends. The DNA for the CDR3 is TGTGCCAGCAGCCTAGACCGGGACATCAGCACAGATACGCAGTATTTT. Translation gives CASSLDRDISTDTQYF.

V gene TRBV29-1 combines with J gene TRBJ2-5, with D unresolved. The CDR3 covers 12 residues. The V gene's germline CDR1 is SQVTM and CDR2 ANQGSEA. Trimming took off 4 bases at V and 5 bases at J, with 11 bases between the two ends. This CDR3 reads CSVVSPGETQYF. The CDR3 bases are TGCAGCGTTGTTTCCCCCGGGGAGACCCAGTACTTC.

This chain uses TRBV19 with TRBJ1-5; TRBD1 is a possible D gene (6 bases). This CDR3 has 13 amino acids. Trimming shortened V by 11 bases and J by 6 bases, and 17 bases separated the two germline ends. From germline, CDR1 is LNHDA and CDR2 SQIVND (reference sequence). Here the CDR3 reads CASAGGDGQPQHF. CDR3 bases: TGTGCCTCGGCGGGGGGCGACGGTCAGCCCCAGCATTTT.

The chain uses TRBV9 and TRBJ2-2; a possible D gene is TRBD1 (5 bases). The V and J ends lost 2 bases and 2 bases respectively, with 10 bases between them. The CDR3 covers 15 residues. Looked up from germline, CDR1 is SGDLS and CDR2 is YYNGEE. The CDR3 here is CASSVDGQNTGELFF. CDR3 DNA: TGTGCCAGCAGCGTGGACGGACAAAACACCGGGGAGCTGTTTTTT.

The V gene is TRBV29-1, the J gene TRBJ2-1; TRBD1 matches 8 bases. Germline lookup yields CDR1 SQVTM and CDR2 ANQGSEA. V shed 7 bases, J shed 4 bases, and the junction held 9 bases outside the gene matches. The CDR3 has 14 residues. In nucleotides, the CDR3 is TGCAGCGCGGGAGACAGGGGCGGGTACAATGAGCAGTTCTTC. It specifies CSAGDRGGYNEQFF.

The chain carries TRBV5-3 and TRBJ2-7; TRBD2 aligns across 10 bases. TRBV5-3 is an ORF; its function is uncertain. V lost 7 bases and J lost 3; bases outside the gene matches: 7. The CDR3 covers 14 residues. CDR3: CARYRERGGYEQYF. CDR3 bases: TGTGCCAGATATCGCGAGCGGGGGGGCTACGAGCAGTACTTC.

The rearrangement uses TRBV11-2 and TRBJ1-1; D unresolved. The CDR3 totals 14 residues. Deletions cut 5 bases from V and 0 bases from J, with 10 bases between. Germline CDR1 reads SGHAT; CDR2 reads FQNNGV. CDR3 sequence reads: CASSPGNMNTEAFF. The CDR3 coding sequence is TGTGCCAGCAGCCCGGGTAATATGAACACTGAAGCTTTCTTT.

This clone was observed once. The chain combines TRBV2 with TRBJ2-3; 14 bases agree with TRBD2. The CDR3 runs to 19 residues. Germline CDR1 and CDR2: SNHLY and FYNNEI. V was clipped by 8 bases and J by 3 bases; unmatched bases: 16. In DNA, the CDR3 is TGTGCCAGCTTGGGACCTGGACTAGCGGGGGGTCGCGGGACAGATACGCAGTATTTT. Translated: CASLGPGLAGGRGTDTQYF.

This clone was picked up one time. J is TRBJ2-7 and V is TRBV7-9; possible D gene TRBD1, 6 bases. The CDR3 extends over 13 amino acids. Germline V gene lookup returns CDR1 SEHNR and CDR2 FQNEAQ (reference sequence). With 7 bases removed from V and 3 bases from J, the gap between germline ends came to 13 bases. As DNA, the CDR3 is TGTGCCAGCACCTCTCAGGGGAGCTACGAGCAGTACTTC. Translating gives CASTSQGSYEQYF.

The chain carries TRBV13 and TRBJ2-7, with 9 bases aligning to TRBD1. V gave up 0 bases and J gave up 6 bases; unmatched junction bases: 9. This CDR3 is built from 16 residues. CDR1 and CDR2 (germline): PRHDT, FYEKMQ (reference sequence). DNA of the CDR3: TGTGCCAGCAGCTTAGGGGGGGGGACAGGGCCTAGCGAGCAGTACTTC. This translates into CASSLGGGTGPSEQYF.

The rearrangement joins TRBV11-2 to TRBJ2-2; D gene uncertain. The V gene lost 1 base and the J gene lost 6 bases, with 9 bases spanning the gap. Germline CDR1 SGHAT, CDR2 FQNNGV. The CDR3 sequence is 14 residues long. CDR3: CASSLVAISGELFF. The CDR3 nucleotides read TGTGCCAGCAGCTTAGTCGCTATCTCCGGGGAGCTGTTTTTT.

DNA of the CDR3: TGTGCCAGCAGACCGCAGGCCGGGGAGCTGTTTTTT. This translates into CASRPQAGELFF. This chain joins TRBV2 and TRBJ2-2, with unresolved D. V was clipped by 6 bases and J by 6 bases, with 8 bases between them. This CDR3 contains 12 residues. Per germline, CDR1 SNHLY and CDR2 FYNNEI.

The chain joins TRBV7-2 to TRBJ2-7; TRBD2 matches at 15 bases. The CDR3 is made up of 19 amino acids. V was pared by 1 base and J by 2 bases, with 9 bases of the junction left unmatched. The germline V gene has CDR1 SGHTA and CDR2 FQGNSA. The CDR3 spells CASSLVEGLAGGSPYEQYF. The CDR3 DNA sequence: TGTGCCAGCAGCTTAGTCGAAGGACTAGCGGGAGGGTCGCCCTACGAGCAGTACTTC.

The V gene is TRBV5-1, the J gene TRBJ2-1, with 10 positions matching TRBD2. CDR1 is SGHRS and CDR2 is YFSETQ in the germline V gene. The J segment lost 0 bases and the V segment lost 3 bases, leaving 6 bases of the junction unmatched. This CDR3 region has 17 residues. The CDR3 sequence is CASSWSTSGSSYNEQFF. Here the CDR3 DNA reads TGCGCCAGCAGCTGGTCGACTAGCGGGTCCTCCTACAATGAGCAGTTCTTC.

On this clone: This specimen includes other DNA sequences encoding the same CDR3. V is TRBV2 and J is TRBJ1-1; 9 bases fit TRBD1. This CDR3 is 13 amino acids long. Unmatched junction bases numbered 4, after V lost 6 bases and J lost 5 bases. Germline V CDR1 and CDR2: SNHLY, FYNNEI. CDR3 bases: TGTGCCAGCAGGGGACAGGGTGGGACTGAAGCTTTCTTT. Protein product: CASRGQGGTEAFF. Supplemented by reference TRBV2 and TRBJ1-1, the full variable domain reads EPEVTQTPSHQVTQMGQEVILRCVPISNHLYFYWYRQILGQKVEFLVSFYNNEISEKSEIFDDQFSVERPDGSNFTLKIRSTKLEDSAMYFCASRGQGGTEAFFGQGTRLTVV.

This clone was found many times. The gene calls are TRBV6-1 and TRBJ2-1; 8 nucleotides agree with TRBD2. CDR1 and CDR2 (germline): MNHNS, SASEGT. The CDR3 extends over 14 amino acids. J gave up 3 bases and V 8 bases, and 6 bases lay outside the gene matches. The CDR3 DNA follows: TGTGCCAGCTTGGAGCGGGAGATCTACAATGAGCAGTTCTTC. Encoded protein: CASLEREIYNEQFF.

The chain is built from TRBV18 and TRBJ1-1; 10 bases line up with TRBD1. CDR1 and CDR2 from the germline V gene are KGHSH and LQKENI. The V gene end was trimmed by 6 bases and the J gene end by 12 bases; junction bases not matched to a gene: 16. CDR3 length: 15 residues. The CDR3 here is CASSLSTGGALKTFF. CDR3 nucleotides: TGTGCCAGCTCCCTTTCGACAGGGGGCGCTTTGAAGACTTTCTTT.

The V and J genes are TRBV7-2 and TRBJ1-1; D gene uncertain. Germline CDR1 SGHTA, CDR2 FQGNSA. The V gene lost 2 bases and the J gene lost 1 base, with 8 bases spanning the gap. The length of the CDR3 is 14 residues. CDR3 nucleotide sequence: TGTGCCAGCAGCTTAACGAGAGGGAACACTGAAGCTTTCTTT. Amino acids: CASSLTRGNTEAFF. Variable domain in full (rest from reference TRBV7-2 and TRBJ1-1): GAGVSQSPSNKVTEKGKDVELRCDPISGHTALYWYRQSLGQGLEFLIYFQGNSAPDKSGLPSDRFSAERTGGSVSTLTIQRTQQEDSAVYLCASSLTRGNTEAFFGQGTRLTVV.

The chain uses TRBV7-2 and TRBJ2-3; 14 positions match TRBD2. With V trimmed by 5 bases and J by 5 bases, 15 bases remained unmatched. Germline CDR1 SGHTA, CDR2 FQGNSA. This CDR3 contains 19 residues. The CDR3: CASSLDLSGLAGGQDTQYF. CDR3 DNA: TGTGCCAGCAGCCTGGACTTGTCTGGACTAGCGGGGGGCCAAGATACGCAGTATTTT.

This clone has more than one count but fewer than ten. The chain combines TRBV5-5 with TRBJ2-3, with TRBD1 identical over 7 bases. Germline CDR1 reads SGHKS; CDR2 reads YYEKEE (reference sequence). The CDR3 extends over 18 amino acids. Unmatched junction bases numbered 13, after V lost 3 bases and J lost 0 bases. The chain's CDR3 is CASSWAGTAYTSTDTQYF. The CDR3 nucleotides are TGTGCCAGCAGCTGGGCCGGGACAGCGTACACTAGCACAGATACGCAGTATTTT.

As to this clone: One end of the junction is discordant with germline, which a read error may explain. V and J are TRBV7-7 and TRBJ1-4; TRBD1 matches 9 bases. The CDR3 loop spans 13 amino acids. CDR1 and CDR2 (germline): SSHAT, FNYEAQ (reference sequence). The CDR3 region has the DNA TGTGCTAGCAGCCAAGACAGGGGGGAAAAACTGTTTTTT. As protein: CASSQDRGEKLFF.

The chain employs TRBV7-8 and TRBJ1-5, with TRBD1 as a possible D gene (5 bases). CDR1 and CDR2 from the germline V gene are SGHVS and FQNEAQ. Trimming removed 5 bases at V and 1 base at J, with 15 bases between. CDR3 length equals 16 residues. CDR3 sequence: CASSTYGAGSNQPQHF. The CDR3 DNA reads TGTGCCAGCAGCACATACGGGGCGGGGAGCAATCAGCCCCAGCATTTT.

This rearrangement joins TRBV7-5 to TRBJ2-7; TRBD1 is taken as the D call from the table, unchecked against the DNA. TRBV7-5 is labeled a pseudogene. The CDR3 contains 11 residues. CDR3 amino acids: CVRSGGAEQYF. Written as DNA, the CDR3 is TGTGTCAGAAGCGGGGGCGCAGAGCAGTACTTC.